These 5 T cell receptor beta chains share one sample of origin, sequenced in a study of radiotherapy plus CTLA-4 blockade in lung cancer. Generated by immunoSEQ multiplex PCR, the TCRdb table keeps only in-frame clones and is missing some. Of 85,000 to 90,000 clones in the sample, around 87% are singletons; the top ten hold about a sixth. Sequenced here: peripheral blood, sampled from a patient treated with radiotherapy plus ipilimumab. The source is a human donor with non-small cell lung cancer that progressed on radiotherapy plus ipilimumab.

The chain couples TRBV7-2 to TRBJ1-6; maybe TRBD1 (6 bases). V was shortened by 8 bases and J by 9 bases, with 20 bases between the two germline ends. Germline CDR1 and CDR2: SGHTA and FQGNSA. The CDR3 extends over 15 amino acids. The CDR3 is CASLLSDTGRSPLHF. The CDR3 DNA sequence: TGTGCCAGCCTCCTATCGGATACAGGGCGTTCACCCCTCCACTTT.

For this clone: Other DNA sequences of this sample code for an identical CDR3. In DNA, the CDR3 is TGCAGCGTGGACAGCCCAAACTATGGCTACACCTTC. Protein sequence: CSVDSPNYGYTF. The chain is built from TRBV29-1 and TRBJ1-2; D is perhaps TRBD1 (6 bases). The CDR3 totals 12 residues. Germline assignment: CDR1 SQVTM and CDR2 ANQGSEA. Trimming left V 6 bases short and J 2 bases short, with 10 bases between.

This chain joins TRBV29-1 and TRBJ1-2; D not resolved. Trimming left V 4 bases short and J 1 base short, with 10 bases between. Germline CDR1 and CDR2: SQVTM and ANQGSEA. This CDR3 contains 13 residues. CDR3 region: CSVALGNNYGYTF. The CDR3 DNA follows: TGCAGCGTTGCACTTGGCAATAACTATGGCTACACCTTC. Variable domain in full (rest from reference TRBV29-1 and TRBJ1-2): SAVISQKPSRDICQRGTSLTIQCQVDSQVTMMFWYRQQPGQSLTLIATANQGSEATYESGFVIDKFPISRPNLTFSTLTVSNMSPEDSSIYLCSVALGNNYGYTFGSGTRLTVV.

In nucleotides, the CDR3 is TGTGCCAGCTCACCGCAGGAGAGCTCCTACGAGCAGTACTTC. Its translation is CASSPQESSYEQYF. V is TRBV18 and J is TRBJ2-7; D remains ambiguous. V was trimmed by 3 bases and J by 0 bases, leaving 9 bases between them. Looked up from germline, CDR1 is KGHSH and CDR2 is LQKENI. The length of the CDR3 is 14 residues. Complete variable domain (other parts from reference TRBV18 and TRBJ2-7): NAGVMQNPRHLVRRRGQEARLRCSPMKGHSHVYWYRQLPEEGLKFMVYLQKENIIDESGMPKERFSAEFPKEGPSILRIQQVVRGDSAAYFCASSPQESSYEQYFGPGTRLTVT.

The chain carries TRBV27 and TRBJ1-1; D gene unclear. Germline CDR1 is MNHEY and CDR2 is SMNVEV (reference sequence). The CDR3 consists of 16 residues. V was trimmed by 4 bases and J by 2 bases, leaving 17 bases between them. CDR3 amino acids: CASSSLIGVGNTEAFF. As DNA, the CDR3 is TGTGCCAGCAGTTCCCTCATCGGGGTGGGCAACACTGAAGCTTTCTTT.